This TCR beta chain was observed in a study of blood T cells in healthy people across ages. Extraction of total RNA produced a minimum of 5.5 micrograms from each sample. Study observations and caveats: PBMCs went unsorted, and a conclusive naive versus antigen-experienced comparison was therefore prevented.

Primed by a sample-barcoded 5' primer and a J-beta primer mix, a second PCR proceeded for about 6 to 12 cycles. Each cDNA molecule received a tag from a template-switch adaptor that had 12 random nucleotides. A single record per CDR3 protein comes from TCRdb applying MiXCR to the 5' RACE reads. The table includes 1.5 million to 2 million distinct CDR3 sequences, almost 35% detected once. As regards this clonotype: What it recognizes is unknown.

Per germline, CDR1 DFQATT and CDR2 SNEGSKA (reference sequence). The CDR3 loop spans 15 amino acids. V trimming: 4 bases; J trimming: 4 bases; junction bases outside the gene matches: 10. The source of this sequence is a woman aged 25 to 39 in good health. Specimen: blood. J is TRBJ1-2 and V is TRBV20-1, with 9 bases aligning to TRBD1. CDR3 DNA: TGCAGTGCTACCAAATCCGGGACAGGGAGCTATGGCTACACCTTC. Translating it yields CSATKSGTGSYGYTF.